The T cell receptor (beta chain) described here comes from a study of cytomegalovirus exposure and HLA in healthy donors. Study-level information: Out of around 360 genotyped donors, roughly 83% belonged to the Caucasian-associated ancestry cluster. The study, taken as a whole, reports: Some TCR beta chains (around 160 of them) were listed as cytomegalovirus-associated.

Vbeta (60) and Jbeta (13) primers were used in the PCR. The method was immunoSEQ multiplex PCR; TCRdb's version includes in-frame clones alone and lacks a portion of them. The specimen's table records 150,000 to 200,000 clones. Turning to this clone: Its antigen is still unknown.

The length of the CDR3 is 15 residues. Germline V CDR1 and CDR2: SGHVS, FQNEAQ. V was pared by 1 base and J by 7 bases, with 2 bases of the junction left unmatched. V gene TRBV7-8 combines with J gene TRBJ1-6; TRBD1 aligns across 9 bases. The TCR comes from a man aged 25 to 45 in good health and CMV-seronegative. Sequences were obtained from PBMCs. The CDR3 DNA reads as TGTGCCAGCAGCTTAGTGGGACAGGGAAATTCACCCCTCCACTTT. It translates to CASSLVGQGNSPLHF.